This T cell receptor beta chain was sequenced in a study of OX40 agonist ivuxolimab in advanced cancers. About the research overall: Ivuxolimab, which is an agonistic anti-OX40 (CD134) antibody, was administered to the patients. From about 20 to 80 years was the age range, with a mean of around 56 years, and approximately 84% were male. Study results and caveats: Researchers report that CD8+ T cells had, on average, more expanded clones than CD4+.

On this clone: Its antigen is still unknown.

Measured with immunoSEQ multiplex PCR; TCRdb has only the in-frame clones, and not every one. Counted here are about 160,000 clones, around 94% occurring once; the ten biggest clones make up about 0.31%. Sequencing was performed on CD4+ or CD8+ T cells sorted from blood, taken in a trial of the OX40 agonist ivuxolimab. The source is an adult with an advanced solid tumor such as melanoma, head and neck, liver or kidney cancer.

The CDR3 DNA is TGTGCCAGCAGCCCGACCACTAGCGGGACGGACGGGGAGCTGTTTTTT. Its translation is CASSPTTSGTDGELFF. The chain links TRBV7-3 to TRBJ2-2, with 10 bases aligning to TRBD2. V trimming: 5 bases; J trimming: 7 bases; junction bases outside the gene matches: 10. The CDR3 runs to 16 residues. From germline, CDR1 is SGHTA and CDR2 FQGTGA.